This TCR beta chain is from a study of blood T cell repertoires in COVID-19. Profiled with immunoSEQ multiplex PCR; TCRdb holds only in-frame clones, not every one. This table holds a few hundred thousand clones, approximately 85% found once. The CDR3 extends over 12 amino acids. The germline V and J ends were trimmed by 8 bases and 8 bases, with 15 bases remaining between them. The germline CDR1 and CDR2 sequences are MDHEN and SYDVKM. Sequenced sample: peripheral blood. The source of this sequence is a human donor in a cohort sampled during active COVID-19. The chain employs TRBV28 and TRBJ1-2; D is unresolved. For the CDR3, the DNA is TGTGCCAGCCGGTATGAGGGCTGGGGCTACACCTTC. Its translation is CASRYEGWGYTF.